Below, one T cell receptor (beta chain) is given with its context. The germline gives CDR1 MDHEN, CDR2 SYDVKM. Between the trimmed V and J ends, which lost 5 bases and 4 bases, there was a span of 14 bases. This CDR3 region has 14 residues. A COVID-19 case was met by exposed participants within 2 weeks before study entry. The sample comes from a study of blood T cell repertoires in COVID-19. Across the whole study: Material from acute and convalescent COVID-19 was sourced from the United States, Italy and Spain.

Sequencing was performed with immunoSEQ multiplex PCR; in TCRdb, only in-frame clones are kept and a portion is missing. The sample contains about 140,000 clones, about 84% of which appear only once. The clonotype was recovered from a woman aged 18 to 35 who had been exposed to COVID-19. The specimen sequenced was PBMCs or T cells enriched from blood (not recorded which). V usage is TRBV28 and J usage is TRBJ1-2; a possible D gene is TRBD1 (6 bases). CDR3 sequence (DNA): TGTGCCAGCAGTACTCGGACAGACGTCTATGGCTACACCTTC. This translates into CASSTRTDVYGYTF.